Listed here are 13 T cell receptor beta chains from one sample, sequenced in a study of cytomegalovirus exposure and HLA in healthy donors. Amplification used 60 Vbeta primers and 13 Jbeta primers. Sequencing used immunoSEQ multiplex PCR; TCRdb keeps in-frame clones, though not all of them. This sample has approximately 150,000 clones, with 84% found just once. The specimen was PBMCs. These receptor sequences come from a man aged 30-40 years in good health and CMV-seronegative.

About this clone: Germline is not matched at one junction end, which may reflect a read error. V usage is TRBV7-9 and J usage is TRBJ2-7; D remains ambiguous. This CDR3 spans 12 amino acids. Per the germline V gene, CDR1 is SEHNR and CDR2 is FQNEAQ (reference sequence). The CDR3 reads CSSSPAVGEQYF. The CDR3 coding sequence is TGTTCCAGCAGCCCCGCGGTGGGCGAGCAGTACTTC.

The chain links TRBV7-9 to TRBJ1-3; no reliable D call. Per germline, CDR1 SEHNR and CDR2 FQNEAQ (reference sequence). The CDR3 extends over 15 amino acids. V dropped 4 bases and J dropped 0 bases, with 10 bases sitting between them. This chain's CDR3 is CASSSPRYSGNTIYF. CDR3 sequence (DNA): TGTGCCAGCAGCTCCCCACGCTACTCTGGAAACACCATATATTTT.

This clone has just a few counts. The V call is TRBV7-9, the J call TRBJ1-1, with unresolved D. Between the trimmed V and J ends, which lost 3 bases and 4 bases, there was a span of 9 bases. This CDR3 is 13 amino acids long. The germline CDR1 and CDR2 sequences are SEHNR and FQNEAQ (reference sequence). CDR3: CASSFKSGTEAFF. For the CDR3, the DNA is TGTGCCAGCAGCTTTAAAAGCGGCACTGAAGCTTTCTTT.

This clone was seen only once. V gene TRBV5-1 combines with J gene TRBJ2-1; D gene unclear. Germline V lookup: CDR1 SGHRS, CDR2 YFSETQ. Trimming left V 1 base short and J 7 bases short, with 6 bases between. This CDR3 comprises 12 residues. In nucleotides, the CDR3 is TGCGCCAGCAGCTTGTGGCAGAATGAGCAGTTCTTC. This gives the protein CASSLWQNEQFF. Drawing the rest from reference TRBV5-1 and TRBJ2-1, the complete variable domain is KAGVTQTPRYLIKTRGQQVTLSCSPISGHRSVSWYQQTPGQGLQFLFEYFSETQRNKGNFPGRFSGRQFSNSRSEMNVSTLELGDSALYLCASSLWQNEQFFGPGTRLTVL.

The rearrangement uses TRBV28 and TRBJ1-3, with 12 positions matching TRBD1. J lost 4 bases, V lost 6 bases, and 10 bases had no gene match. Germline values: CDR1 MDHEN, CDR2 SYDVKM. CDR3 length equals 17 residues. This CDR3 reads CASRRTAGTGGGNTIYF. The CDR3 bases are TGTGCCAGCAGACGCACAGCCGGGACAGGGGGCGGAAACACCATATATTTT.

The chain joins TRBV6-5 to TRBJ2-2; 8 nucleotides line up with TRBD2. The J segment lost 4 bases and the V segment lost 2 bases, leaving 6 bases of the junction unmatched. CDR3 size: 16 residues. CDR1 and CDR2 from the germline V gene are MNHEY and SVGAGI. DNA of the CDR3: TGTGCCAGCAGTTACCTTCCCGCGGGGGGCACCGGGGAGCTGTTTTTT. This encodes CASSYLPAGGTGELFF.

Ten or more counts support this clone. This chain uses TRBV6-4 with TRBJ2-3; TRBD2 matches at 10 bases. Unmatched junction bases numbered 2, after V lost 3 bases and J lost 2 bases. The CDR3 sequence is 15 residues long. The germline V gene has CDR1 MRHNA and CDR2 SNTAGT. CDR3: CASSESGGATDTQYF. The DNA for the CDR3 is TGTGCCAGCAGTGAAAGCGGGGGGGCCACAGATACGCAGTATTTT.

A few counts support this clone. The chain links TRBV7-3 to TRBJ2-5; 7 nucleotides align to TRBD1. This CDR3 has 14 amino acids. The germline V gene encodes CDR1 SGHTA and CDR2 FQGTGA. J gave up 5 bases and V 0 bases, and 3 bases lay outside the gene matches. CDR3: CASSLTGGRETQYF. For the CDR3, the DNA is TGTGCCAGCAGCTTAACAGGGGGCCGGGAGACCCAGTACTTC.

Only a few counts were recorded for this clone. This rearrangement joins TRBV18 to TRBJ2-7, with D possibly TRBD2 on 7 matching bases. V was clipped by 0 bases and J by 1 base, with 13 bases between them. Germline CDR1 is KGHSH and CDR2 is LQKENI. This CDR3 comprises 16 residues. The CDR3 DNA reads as TGTGCCAGCTCACCACCAGGGCGGGGGCAATCCTACGAGCAGTACTTC. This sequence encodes CASSPPGRGQSYEQYF.

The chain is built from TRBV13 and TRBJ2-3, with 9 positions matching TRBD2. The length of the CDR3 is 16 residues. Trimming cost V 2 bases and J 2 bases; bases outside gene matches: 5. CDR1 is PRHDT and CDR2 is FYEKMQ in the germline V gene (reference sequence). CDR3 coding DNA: TGTGCCAGCAGCTTATCAACTAGCGGGTACACAGATACGCAGTATTTT. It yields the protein CASSLSTSGYTDTQYF. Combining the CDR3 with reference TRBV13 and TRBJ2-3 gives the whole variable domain AAGVIQSPRHLIKEKRETATLKCYPIPRHDTVYWYQQGPGQDPQFLISFYEKMQSDKGSIPDRFSAQQFSDYHSELNMSSLELGDSALYFCASSLSTSGYTDTQYFGPGTRLTVL.

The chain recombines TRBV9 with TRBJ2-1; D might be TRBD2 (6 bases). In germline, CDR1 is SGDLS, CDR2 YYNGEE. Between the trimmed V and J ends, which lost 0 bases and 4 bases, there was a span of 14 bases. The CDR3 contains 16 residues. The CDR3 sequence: CASSVAGVIPYNEQFF. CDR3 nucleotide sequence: TGTGCCAGCAGCGTAGCGGGGGTAATACCGTACAATGAGCAGTTCTTC.

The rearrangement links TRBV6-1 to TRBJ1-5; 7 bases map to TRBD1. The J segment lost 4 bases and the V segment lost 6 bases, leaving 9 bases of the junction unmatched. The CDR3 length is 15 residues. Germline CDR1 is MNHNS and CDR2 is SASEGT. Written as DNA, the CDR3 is TGTGCCAGCAGCCCCCGGGGACAGCCAAATCAGCCCCAGCATTTT. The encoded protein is CASSPRGQPNQPQHF.

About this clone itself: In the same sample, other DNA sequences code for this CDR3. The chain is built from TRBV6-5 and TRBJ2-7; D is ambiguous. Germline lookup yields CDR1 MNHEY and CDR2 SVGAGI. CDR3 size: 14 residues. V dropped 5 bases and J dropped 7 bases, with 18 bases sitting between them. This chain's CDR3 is CASSAMNLDGEQYF. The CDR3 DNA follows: TGTGCCAGCAGTGCTATGAACCTAGACGGTGAGCAGTACTTC.